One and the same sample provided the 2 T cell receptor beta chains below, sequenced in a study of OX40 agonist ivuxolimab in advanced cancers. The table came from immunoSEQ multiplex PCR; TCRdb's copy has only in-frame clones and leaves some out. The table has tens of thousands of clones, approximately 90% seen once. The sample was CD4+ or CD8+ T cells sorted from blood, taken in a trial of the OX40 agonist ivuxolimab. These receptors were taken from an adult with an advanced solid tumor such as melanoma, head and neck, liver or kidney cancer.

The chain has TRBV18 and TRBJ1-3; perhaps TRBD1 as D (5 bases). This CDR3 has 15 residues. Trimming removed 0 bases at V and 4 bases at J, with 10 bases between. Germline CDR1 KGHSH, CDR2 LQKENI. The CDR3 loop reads CASSPPEGVGNTIYF. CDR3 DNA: TGTGCCAGCTCACCACCGGAAGGGGTAGGAAACACCATATATTTT.

Here the CDR3 DNA reads TGCGCCAGCAGTGAGCCCTTCAGACTAGCGCGTAACAATGAGCAGTTCTTC. Translated: CASSEPFRLARNNEQFF. This chain connects TRBV10-2 to TRBJ2-1; 8 bases are a match to TRBD2. CDR3 length: 17 residues. The V segment lost 2 bases and the J segment 5 bases; nucleotides outside the gene matches: 11. Germline-derived CDR1 and CDR2 are WSHSY and SAAADI.